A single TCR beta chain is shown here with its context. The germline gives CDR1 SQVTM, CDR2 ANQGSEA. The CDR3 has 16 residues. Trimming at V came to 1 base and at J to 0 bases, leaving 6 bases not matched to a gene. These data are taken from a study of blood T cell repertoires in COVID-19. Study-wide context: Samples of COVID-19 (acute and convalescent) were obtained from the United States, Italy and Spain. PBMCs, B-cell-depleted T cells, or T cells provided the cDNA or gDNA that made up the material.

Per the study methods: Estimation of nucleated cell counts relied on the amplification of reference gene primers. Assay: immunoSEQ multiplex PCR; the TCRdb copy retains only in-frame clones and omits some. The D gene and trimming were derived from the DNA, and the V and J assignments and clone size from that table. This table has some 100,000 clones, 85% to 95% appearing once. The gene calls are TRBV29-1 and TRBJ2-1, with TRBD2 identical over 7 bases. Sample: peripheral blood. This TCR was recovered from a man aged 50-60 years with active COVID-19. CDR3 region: CSVEGGRGASYNEQFF. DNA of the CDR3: TGCAGCGTTGAAGGGGGGAGGGGAGCCTCCTACAATGAGCAGTTCTTC.